A selection of T cell receptor beta chains follows, all from one sample in a study of shared clonotypes between healthy human individuals. Only in-frame clones appear in the TCRdb table, and some are missing; sequencing was by immunoSEQ multiplex PCR. Among 1,400,000 or so clones, approximately 98.5% were seen once, and the ten largest hold around 0.33%. The sample comprised naive CD4+ T cells sorted from blood. These receptors all come from a man under 40 in good health. Both conserved end residues are trimmed from each CDR3. Clone size is stated in some rows and not others, as once, few, many or a class when expanded.

len: 10; v_gene: TRBV2; j_gene: TRBJ2-1; abundance: .; CDR3aa: ASSGQVNEQF
len: 8; v_gene: TRBV28; j_gene: TRBJ2-7; abundance: .; CDR3aa: ASSSGTWY
len: 11; v_gene: TRBV10-1; j_gene: TRBJ2-2; abundance: .; CDR3aa: ASSVRPTGELF
len: 12; v_gene: TRBV5-1; j_gene: TRBJ2-3; abundance: .; CDR3aa: ASTDAGSTDTQY
len: 14; v_gene: TRBV28; j_gene: TRBJ2-6; abundance: .; CDR3aa: ASSPPGGAGANVLT
len: 12; v_gene: TRBV5-8; j_gene: TRBJ2-7; abundance: .; CDR3aa: ASSPPPVSYEQY
len: 14; v_gene: TRBV7-9; j_gene: TRBJ1-1; abundance: .; CDR3aa: ASSLGQGAVGTEAF
len: 12; v_gene: TRBV7-9; j_gene: TRBJ1-2; abundance: .; CDR3aa: ASSPIGVGYGYT
len: 12; v_gene: TRBV29-1; j_gene: TRBJ2-7; abundance: once; CDR3aa: SVESHWDSYEQY
len: 14; v_gene: TRBV11-1; j_gene: TRBJ2-3; abundance: once; CDR3aa: ASSLGAARGPDTQY
len: 10; v_gene: TRBV6-1; j_gene: TRBJ2-7; abundance: .; CDR3aa: ASTRTSYEQY
len: 13; v_gene: TRBV5-1; j_gene: TRBJ2-6; abundance: .; CDR3aa: ASSPDRAGANVLT
len: 12; v_gene: TRBV28; j_gene: TRBJ2-7; abundance: .; CDR3aa: ASITRGPSYEQY
len: 14; v_gene: TRBV18; j_gene: TRBJ2-1; abundance: .; CDR3aa: ASSPPSGRLYNEQF
len: 15; v_gene: TRBV5-1; j_gene: TRBJ2-7; abundance: .; CDR3aa: ASSLGGLAGGPLEQY